The 8 T cell receptor beta chains below were found in one sample sequenced in a study of T cells after yellow fever vaccination. TCRdb fed the 5' RACE reads into MiXCR, producing one record per CDR3 protein. Of approximately 74,000 distinct CDR3 sequences in the sample, roughly 7.4% were seen once. The sample here was CD8+ T cells sorted from PBMCs, taken roughly 5 days after the first yellow fever vaccination. The receptors shown here come from a man aged 18 to 29 who received the YFV17D yellow fever vaccine.

This clonotype was detected ten times or more. The chain is built from TRBV7-6 and TRBJ2-2, with 9 bases fitting TRBD2. The germline CDR1 and CDR2 sequences are SGHVS and FNYEAQ. V lost 1 base and J lost 4; bases outside the gene matches: 10. The CDR3 runs 18 residues. The CDR3 sequence is CASSLDFLASGATGELFF. CDR3 bases: TGTGCCAGCAGCTTAGATTTTTTGGCTAGCGGGGCCACCGGGGAGCTGTTTTTT.

V and J are TRBV7-8 and TRBJ2-7; tentatively, D is TRBD1 (5 bases). The CDR3 covers 11 residues. V was cut by 10 bases and J by 5 bases, with 12 bases left in between. Germline assignment: CDR1 SGHVS and CDR2 FQNEAQ. The DNA for the CDR3 is TGTGCCACCGCCCAGGGAAACGAGCAGTACGTC. Translated: CATAQGNEQYV.

This clonotype came up many times. The DNA of the CDR3 is TGTGCCAGCAGCTTCCGGATTGAGCAGTTCTTC. Protein product: CASSFRIEQFF. This chain connects TRBV7-8 to TRBJ2-1; D gene unclear. V dropped 3 bases and J dropped 9 bases, with 6 bases sitting between them. The CDR3 loop spans 11 amino acids. Germline CDR1 reads SGHVS; CDR2 reads FQNEAQ.

This clonotype is judged medium-sized. This chain links TRBV18 with TRBJ2-3; 9 nucleotides align to TRBD2. Germline assignment: CDR1 KGHSH and CDR2 LQKENI. This CDR3 spans 19 amino acids. V lost 2 bases and J lost 1; bases outside the gene matches: 13. Written as DNA, the CDR3 is TGTGCCAGCTCACCAGTCACGAGCGGGGGGTACTCTGGCACAGATACGCAGTATTTT. Translation: CASSPVTSGGYSGTDTQYF.

This clonotype was counted only a few times. This rearrangement joins TRBV3-1 to TRBJ2-1, with TRBD2 identical over 9 bases. The germline V gene encodes CDR1 LGHDT and CDR2 YNNKEL (reference sequence). V lost 6 bases and J lost 7; bases outside the gene matches: 10. This CDR3 comprises 15 residues. CDR3 DNA: TGTGCCAGCAGTCCTAGGCGGGGGGGTCTAAATGAGCAGTTCTTC. Its protein is CASSPRRGGLNEQFF.

The sample holds many counts of this clonotype. The chain links TRBV12-3 or TRBV12-4 to TRBJ2-3; 9 bases match TRBD2. The CDR3 length is 13 residues. J gave up 2 bases and V 10 bases, and 4 bases lay outside the gene matches. The CDR3 region has the DNA TGTGCCACCCTAGCGGGGCCCACAGATACGCAGTATTTT. Amino acids: CATLAGPTDTQYF.

This clonotype was seen many times. The chain is built from TRBV29-1 and TRBJ2-5, with D maybe TRBD1 (6 bases). Deletions cut 6 bases from V and 6 bases from J, with 14 bases between. This CDR3 comprises 12 residues. Germline V gives CDR1 SQVTM, CDR2 ANQGSEA. The DNA for the CDR3 is TGCAGCGTCACAGAAGGGGGTAAGACCCAGTACTTC. Its protein product is CSVTEGGKTQYF.

The rearrangement links TRBV4-1 to TRBJ2-5; no definite D call. Germline V lookup: CDR1 MGHRA, CDR2 YSYEKL. V shed 0 bases and J shed 5 bases, with 10 bases lying between them. There are 14 residues in the CDR3. The CDR3 here is CASSQEALMETQYF. Written as DNA, the CDR3 is TGCGCCAGCAGCCAAGAGGCATTAATGGAGACCCAGTACTTC.